Each of the 26 T cell receptor beta chains below was sequenced from the same sample in a study of control samples from healthy donors and cancer patients. This table comes from immunoSEQ multiplex PCR, and its TCRdb copy is limited to in-frame clones, with some not included. This repertoire shows some 140,000 clones, around 85% found once; its top ten account for roughly 8.4%. What was sequenced was blood. The receptors shown here come from a woman aged 25 to 39 in good health.

This chain's CDR3 is CASSERARGHQPQHF. DNA for the CDR3: TGTGCCAGCAGTGAACGAGCGAGGGGGCATCAGCCCCAGCATTTT. The chain joins TRBV6-1 to TRBJ1-5; 7 bases are shared with TRBD1. J lost 5 bases, V lost 2 bases, and 6 bases had no gene match. Germline V gene lookup returns CDR1 MNHNS and CDR2 SASEGT. This CDR3 comprises 15 residues.

The chain is built from TRBV10-3 and TRBJ1-4, with D maybe TRBD1 (6 bases). Germline lookup yields CDR1 ENHRY and CDR2 SYGVKD. The CDR3 has 17 amino acids. V lost 4 bases and J lost 3, with 18 bases in between. CDR3 in amino acids: CAISAQGTRGANEKLFF. CDR3 sequence (DNA): TGTGCCATCAGTGCCCAAGGGACGAGGGGGGCTAATGAAAAACTGTTTTTT.

The chain combines TRBV21-1 with TRBJ2-7; the listed D gene, TRBD2, was not tested against the DNA. TRBV21-1 is a known pseudogene. This CDR3 has 14 amino acids. For the CDR3, the DNA is TGTGCCAGCAGCAAAGACGGGGGAGACTACGAGCAGTACTTC. This encodes CASSKDGGDYEQYF.

The genes are TRBV5-1 and TRBJ2-1, with 11 nucleotides matching TRBD2. The CDR3 has 19 amino acids. Germline V CDR1 and CDR2: SGHRS, YFSETQ. Trimming removed 5 bases from V and 0 bases from J; junction bases left unmatched: 13. CDR3 in amino acids: CASRHVLAGEVYSYNEQFF. CDR3 bases: TGCGCCAGCAGACATGTACTAGCGGGAGAAGTTTACTCCTACAATGAGCAGTTCTTC.

This clone was counted once. This chain joins TRBV6-6 and TRBJ1-1; D is possibly TRBD1 (5 bases). With 5 bases removed from V and 4 bases from J, the gap between germline ends came to 14 bases. Germline V CDR1 and CDR2: MNHNY, SVGAGI (reference sequence). The CDR3 is made up of 14 amino acids. The CDR3 nucleotides are TGTGCCAGCAGTCCCGGGACGGGGGGCACTGAAGCTTTCTTT. Its protein is CASSPGTGGTEAFF.

CDR3 amino acids: CASSRNAGTQETQYF. The DNA for the CDR3 is TGTGCCAGCTCAAGAAACGCGGGTACCCAAGAGACCCAGTACTTC. This chain connects TRBV18 to TRBJ2-5; tentatively, D is TRBD2 (5 bases). Germline CDR1 reads KGHSH; CDR2 reads LQKENI. V was shortened by 5 bases and J by 1 base, with 14 bases between the two germline ends. The CDR3 totals 15 residues.

V is TRBV3-1 (or the pseudogene TRBV3-2) and J is TRBJ2-7, with 11 nucleotides matching TRBD2. CDR3 size: 13 residues. J gave up 3 bases and V 6 bases, and 1 base lay outside the gene matches. Germline V gives CDR1 LGHDT, CDR2 YNNKEL (reference sequence). CDR3 in amino acids: CASRGTSGYEQYF. The CDR3 coding sequence is TGTGCCAGCAGGGGGACTAGCGGCTACGAGCAGTACTTC.

The V and J genes are TRBV14 and TRBJ2-1; 8 bases align to TRBD2. Germline lookup yields CDR1 SGHDN and CDR2 FVKESK. V was pared by 0 bases and J by 10 bases, with 11 bases of the junction left unmatched. CDR3 size: 16 residues. The CDR3 nucleotides are TGTGCCAGCAGCCAAGAGCAACCGTTTAGCGGGATAGAGCAGTTCTTC. Amino acid sequence: CASSQEQPFSGIEQFF.

The rearrangement uses TRBV11-2 and TRBJ2-5; 7 positions match TRBD2. Trimming took 6 bases from V and 5 from J; bases not matched to a gene: 12. The CDR3 covers 15 residues. Germline CDR1 SGHAT, CDR2 FQNNGV. The chain's CDR3 is CASSSLTGREETQYF. CDR3 coding DNA: TGTGCCAGCAGTTCCCTGACGGGGCGGGAGGAGACCCAGTACTTC.

The V call is TRBV18, the J call TRBJ2-5, with D possibly TRBD2 on 6 matching bases. Germline loops: CDR1 KGHSH, CDR2 LQKENI. The V gene lost 4 bases and the J gene lost 1 base, with 13 bases spanning the gap. CDR3 length: 15 amino acids. For the CDR3, the DNA is TGTGCCAGCTCACGGGACTTGCTAGCCCAAGAGACCCAGTACTTC. It codes for CASSRDLLAQETQYF. The whole variable domain, remainder taken from reference TRBV18 and TRBJ2-5, is NAGVMQNPRHLVRRRGQEARLRCSPMKGHSHVYWYRQLPEEGLKFMVYLQKENIIDESGMPKERFSAEFPKEGPSILRIQQVVRGDSAAYFCASSRDLLAQETQYFGPGTRLLVL.

The chain combines TRBV5-1 with TRBJ2-1, with TRBD2 as a possible D gene (6 bases). The V gene's germline CDR1 is SGHRS and CDR2 YFSETQ. The ends were cut back, 3 bases at V and 9 bases at J, with 13 bases in the middle. The CDR3 is made up of 13 amino acids. CDR3 coding DNA: TGCGCCAGCAGCTCCCAGGAGGGGACTGAGCAGTTCTTC. Its translation: CASSSQEGTEQFF.

The V and J genes are TRBV6-5 and TRBJ1-3; D possibly corresponds to TRBD1 (5 bases). Germline V gene data show CDR1 as MNHEY and CDR2 as SVGAGI. V was pared by 2 bases and J by 1 base, with 9 bases between. The CDR3 spans 15 residues. CDR3 loop: CASSYGGVSGNTIYF. The CDR3 DNA follows: TGTGCCAGCAGTTACGGAGGGGTTTCTGGAAACACCATATATTTT.

The gene calls are TRBV19 and TRBJ2-7; D may be TRBD2 (6 bases). This CDR3 is 12 amino acids long. Germline V lookup: CDR1 LNHDA, CDR2 SQIVND (reference sequence). V gave up 8 bases and J gave up 4 bases, with 12 bases separating them. CDR3 nucleotides: TGTGCCAGTGGGGGTAGCGGTTACGAGCAGTACTTC. It encodes CASGGSGYEQYF.

The rearrangement joins TRBV10-3 to TRBJ2-7; TRBD2 agrees at 14 bases. Germline V CDR1 and CDR2: ENHRY, SYGVKD. Trimming took 7 bases from V and 6 from J; bases not matched to a gene: 5. The CDR3 is 14 residues long. CDR3 region: CAITRLAGGPEQYF. In DNA form, the CDR3 reads TGTGCCATCACGAGACTAGCGGGAGGGCCCGAGCAGTACTTC.

This clone was detected once. This chain links TRBV2 with TRBJ1-4; no definite D call. CDR3 length equals 14 residues. The germline V and J ends were trimmed by 7 bases and 2 bases, with 11 bases remaining between them. Germline values: CDR1 SNHLY, CDR2 FYNNEI. The CDR3 sequence is CASTRTGTNEKLFF. Here the CDR3 DNA reads TGTGCCAGCACCCGAACTGGGACTAATGAAAAACTGTTTTTT. The full variable domain, rest sourced from reference TRBV2 and TRBJ1-4, is EPEVTQTPSHQVTQMGQEVILRCVPISNHLYFYWYRQILGQKVEFLVSFYNNEISEKSEIFDDQFSVERPDGSNFTLKIRSTKLEDSAMYFCASTRTGTNEKLFFGSGTQLSVL.

The rearrangement uses TRBV12-2 and TRBJ1-2. TRBV12-2 is marked as a pseudogene. The CDR3 is made up of 15 amino acids. DNA of the CDR3: TGTGCAAGTCGCTTAGCAGGCTGCGGGAACTATGGCTACACCTTC. Translated, it gives CASRLAGCGNYGYTF.

CDR3 nucleotide sequence: TGTGCCAGCGGGGCTAGCGTCCCCTACGAGCAGTACTTC. Translating gives CASGASVPYEQYF. The chain combines TRBV6-6 with TRBJ2-7; weak D call: TRBD2 (6 bases). The CDR3 has 13 amino acids. Germline V lookup: CDR1 MNHNY, CDR2 SVGAGI (reference sequence). With 8 bases removed from V and 2 bases from J, the gap between germline ends came to 13 bases.

The chain joins TRBV5-6 to TRBJ2-7, with 8 bases fitting TRBD2. CDR3 size: 15 residues. V lost 1 base and J lost 5; bases outside the gene matches: 8. The germline gives CDR1 SGHDT, CDR2 YYEEEE. The CDR3 DNA sequence: TGTGCCAGCAGCTTGCGGGCGGGAGGAAGCCACGAGCAGTACTTC. Residues: CASSLRAGGSHEQYF. Together with reference TRBV5-6 and TRBJ2-7, the CDR3 gives the full variable domain: DAGVTQSPTHLIKTRGQQVTLRCSPKSGHDTVSWYQQALGQGPQFIFQYYEEEERQRGNFPDRFSGHQFPNYSSELNVNALLLGDSALYLCASSLRAGGSHEQYFGPGTRLTVT.

V gene TRBV28 combines with J gene TRBJ2-5; 10 bases are shared with TRBD1. Germline trimming cut 5 bases from V and 4 bases from J; bases unmatched to any gene: 4. The CDR3 sequence is 14 residues long. Germline values: CDR1 MDHEN, CDR2 SYDVKM. The CDR3 spells CASSQTGGGETQYF. In DNA, the CDR3 is TGTGCCAGCAGTCAGACAGGGGGCGGAGAGACCCAGTACTTC.

V usage is TRBV11-1 and J usage is TRBJ2-7; D call uncertain. The germline V gene has CDR1 SGHAT and CDR2 FQDESV (reference sequence). V lost 5 bases to trimming and J lost 12 bases, with 8 bases between them. The CDR3 consists of 9 residues. The CDR3 sequence is CASSPLLYF. The DNA of the CDR3 is TGTGCCAGCAGCCCTCTATTGTACTTC.

This clone occurred a few times. This rearrangement joins TRBV24-1 to TRBJ2-7, with D unclear. CDR3 length: 14 amino acids. Germline V lookup: CDR1 KGHDR, CDR2 SFDVKD. Trimming stripped 2 bases from V and 2 bases from J, with 9 bases between. In nucleotides, the CDR3 is TGTGCCACCAGTGATTCCAGCGATACCTACGAGCAGTACTTC. Its protein is CATSDSSDTYEQYF.

V is TRBV5-6 and J is TRBJ2-5; TRBD1 aligns across 7 bases. With V trimmed by 5 bases and J by 1 base, 5 bases remained unmatched. This CDR3 region has 14 residues. The V gene's germline CDR1 is SGHDT and CDR2 YYEEEE. The CDR3 DNA is TGTGCCAGCAGTACAGGGGCCGCCCAAGAGACCCAGTACTTC. Translating it yields CASSTGAAQETQYF.

The sample holds one count of this clone. V usage is TRBV7-3 and J usage is TRBJ1-2, with unresolved D. V was trimmed by 5 bases and J by 5 bases, leaving 12 bases between them. This CDR3 has 13 residues. Germline-derived CDR1 and CDR2 are SGHTA and FQGTGA. The DNA for the CDR3 is TGTGCCAGCAGCCGCATGGACGGGTATGGCTACACCTTC. It yields the protein CASSRMDGYGYTF.

This chain connects TRBV3-1 (or the pseudogene TRBV3-2) to TRBJ2-5, with D unclear. The CDR3 length is 13 residues. The V gene's germline CDR1 is LGHDT and CDR2 YNNKEL (reference sequence). Trimming pared 3 bases from V and 5 bases from J, leaving 10 bases between. CDR3: CASSQAVQETQYF. In nucleotides, the CDR3 is TGTGCCAGCAGCCAGGCGGTTCAGGAGACCCAGTACTTC.

The rearrangement links TRBV4-2 to TRBJ1-1, with no clear D. The CDR3 consists of 14 residues. CDR1 is LGHNA and CDR2 is YNFKEQ in the germline V gene. Trimming stripped 1 base from V and 0 bases from J, with 6 bases between. The CDR3: CASSQGLLNTEAFF. The CDR3 DNA is TGTGCCAGCAGCCAAGGGCTGCTGAACACTGAAGCTTTCTTT.

The count of this clone is one. V usage is TRBV9 and J usage is TRBJ1-3, with unresolved D. In germline, CDR1 is SGDLS, CDR2 YYNGEE. V dropped 4 bases and J dropped 4 bases, with 9 bases sitting between them. The CDR3 is made up of 13 amino acids. CDR3 loop: CASSFGGGNTIYF. The CDR3 nucleotides read TGTGCCAGCAGCTTCGGCGGGGGAAACACCATATATTTT.